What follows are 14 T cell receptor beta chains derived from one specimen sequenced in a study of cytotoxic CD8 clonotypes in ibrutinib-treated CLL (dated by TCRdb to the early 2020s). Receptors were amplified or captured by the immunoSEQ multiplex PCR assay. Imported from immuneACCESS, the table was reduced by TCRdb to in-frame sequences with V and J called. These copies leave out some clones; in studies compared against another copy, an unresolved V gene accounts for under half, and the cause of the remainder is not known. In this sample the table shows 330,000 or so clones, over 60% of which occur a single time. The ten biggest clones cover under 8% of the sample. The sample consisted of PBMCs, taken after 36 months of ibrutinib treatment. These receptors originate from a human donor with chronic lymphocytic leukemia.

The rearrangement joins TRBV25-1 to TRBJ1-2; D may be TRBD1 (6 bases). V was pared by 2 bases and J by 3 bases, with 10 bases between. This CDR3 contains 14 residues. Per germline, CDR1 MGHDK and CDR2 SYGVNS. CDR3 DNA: TGTGCCAGCAGTGAAGTCGGGGGCTACTATGGCTACACCTTC. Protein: CASSEVGGYYGYTF.

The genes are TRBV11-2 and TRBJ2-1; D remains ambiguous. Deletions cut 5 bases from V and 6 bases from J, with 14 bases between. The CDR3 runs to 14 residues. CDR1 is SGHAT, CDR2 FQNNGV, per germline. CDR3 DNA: TGTGCCAGCAGCAACCTAGGATCAGGCAATGAGCAGTTCTTC. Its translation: CASSNLGSGNEQFF.

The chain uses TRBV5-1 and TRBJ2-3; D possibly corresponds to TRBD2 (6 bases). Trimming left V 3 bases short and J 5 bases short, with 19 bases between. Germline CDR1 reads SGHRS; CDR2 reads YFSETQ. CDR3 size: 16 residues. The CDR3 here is CASSWIRERLGDTQYF. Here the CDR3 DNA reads TGCGCCAGCAGCTGGATCCGGGAGCGCCTTGGAGATACGCAGTATTTT.

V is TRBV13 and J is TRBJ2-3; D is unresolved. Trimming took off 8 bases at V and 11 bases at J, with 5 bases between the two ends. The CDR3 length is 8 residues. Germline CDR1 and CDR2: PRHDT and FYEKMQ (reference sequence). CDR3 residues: CASPRQYF. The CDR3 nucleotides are TGTGCCAGCCCCCGGCAGTATTTT.

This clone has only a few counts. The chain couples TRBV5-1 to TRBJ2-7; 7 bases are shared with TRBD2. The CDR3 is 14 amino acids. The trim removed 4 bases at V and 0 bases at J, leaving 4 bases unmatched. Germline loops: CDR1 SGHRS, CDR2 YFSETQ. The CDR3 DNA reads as TGCGCCAGCAGCCAGCGGGATAGCTCCTACGAGCAGTACTTC. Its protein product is CASSQRDSSYEQYF.

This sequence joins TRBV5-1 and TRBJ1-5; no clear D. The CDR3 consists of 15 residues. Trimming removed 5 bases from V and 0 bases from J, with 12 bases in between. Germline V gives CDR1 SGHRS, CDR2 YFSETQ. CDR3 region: CASRSDPYSNQPQHF. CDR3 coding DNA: TGCGCCAGCAGGAGTGATCCATATAGCAATCAGCCCCAGCATTTT.

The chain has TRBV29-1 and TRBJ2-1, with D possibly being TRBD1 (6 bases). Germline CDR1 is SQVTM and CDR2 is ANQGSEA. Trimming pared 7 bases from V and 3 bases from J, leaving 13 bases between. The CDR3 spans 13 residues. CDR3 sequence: CSGRIGGYNEQFF. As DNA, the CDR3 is TGCAGCGGAAGAATAGGGGGCTACAATGAGCAGTTCTTC.

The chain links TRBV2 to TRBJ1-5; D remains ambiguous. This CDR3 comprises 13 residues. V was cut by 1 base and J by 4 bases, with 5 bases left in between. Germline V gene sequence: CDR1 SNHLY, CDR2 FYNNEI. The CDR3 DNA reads TGTGCCAGCAGTGAAGAGGTTAATCAGCCCCAGCATTTT. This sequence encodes CASSEEVNQPQHF.

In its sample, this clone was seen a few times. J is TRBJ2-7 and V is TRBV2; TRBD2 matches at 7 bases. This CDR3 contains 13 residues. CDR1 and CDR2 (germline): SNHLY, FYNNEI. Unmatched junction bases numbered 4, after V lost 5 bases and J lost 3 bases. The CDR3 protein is CASSRDYLYEQYF. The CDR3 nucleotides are TGTGCCAGCAGTCGGGACTACCTCTACGAGCAGTACTTC. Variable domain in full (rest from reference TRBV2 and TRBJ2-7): EPEVTQTPSHQVTQMGQEVILRCVPISNHLYFYWYRQILGQKVEFLVSFYNNEISEKSEIFDDQFSVERPDGSNFTLKIRSTKLEDSAMYFCASSRDYLYEQYFGPGTRLTVT.

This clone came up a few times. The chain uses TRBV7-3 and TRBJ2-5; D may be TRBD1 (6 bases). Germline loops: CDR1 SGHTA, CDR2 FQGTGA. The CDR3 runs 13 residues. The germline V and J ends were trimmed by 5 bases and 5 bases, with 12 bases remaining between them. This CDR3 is CASSPQGRETQYF. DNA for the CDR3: TGTGCCAGCAGCCCCCAGGGGCGCGAGACCCAGTACTTC.

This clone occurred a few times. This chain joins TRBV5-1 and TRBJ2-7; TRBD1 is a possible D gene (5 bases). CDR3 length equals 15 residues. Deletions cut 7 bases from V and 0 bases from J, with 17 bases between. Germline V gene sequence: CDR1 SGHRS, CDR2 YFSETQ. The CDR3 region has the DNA TGCGCCAGCGGAACAGGAACCTTGAGCTCCTACGAGCAGTACTTC. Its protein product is CASGTGTLSSYEQYF.

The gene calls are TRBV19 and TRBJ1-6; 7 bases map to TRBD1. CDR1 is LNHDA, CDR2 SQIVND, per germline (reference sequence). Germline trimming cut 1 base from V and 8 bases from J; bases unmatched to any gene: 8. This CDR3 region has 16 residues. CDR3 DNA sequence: TGTGCCAGTAGTATAGCGAGGACAGGCGTACATTCACCCCTCCACTTT. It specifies CASSIARTGVHSPLHF.

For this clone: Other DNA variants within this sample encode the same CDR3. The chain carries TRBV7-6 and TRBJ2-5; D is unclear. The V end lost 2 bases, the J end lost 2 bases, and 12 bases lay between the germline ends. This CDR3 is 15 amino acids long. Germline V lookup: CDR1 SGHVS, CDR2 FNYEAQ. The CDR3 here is CASSLTSGFQETQYF. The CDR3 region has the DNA TGTGCCAGCAGCTTAACGTCTGGTTTTCAAGAGACCCAGTACTTC. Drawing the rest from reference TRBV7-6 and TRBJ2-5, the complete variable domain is GAGVSQSPRYKVTKRGQDVALRCDPISGHVSLYWYRQALGQGPEFLTYFNYEAQQDKSGLPNDRFSAERPEGSISTLTIQRTEQRDSAMYRCASSLTSGFQETQYFGPGTRLLVL.

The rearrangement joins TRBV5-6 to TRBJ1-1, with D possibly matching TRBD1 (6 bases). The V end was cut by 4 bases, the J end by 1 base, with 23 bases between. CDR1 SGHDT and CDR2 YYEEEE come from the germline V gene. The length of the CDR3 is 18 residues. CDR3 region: CASSPAWVDGQSNTEAFF. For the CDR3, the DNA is TGTGCCAGCAGCCCTGCCTGGGTGGACGGACAGTCGAACACTGAAGCTTTCTTT.